This T cell receptor (beta chain) was recovered during a study of yellow fever vaccine responses in identical twins. Study-level results: Twins reportedly appeared to share part of their vaccine T cell response while keeping part individual.

TCRdb redid the calling of the RT-PCR reads with MiXCR, one entry per CDR3 protein. This sample carries approximately 13,000 distinct CDR3 sequences, 65% to 85% of them seen once, and the ten largest clones take 0.67%. A remark on this clonotype: Its target is not known.

V gave up 2 bases and J gave up 1 base, with 9 bases separating them. Germline CDR1 SNHLY, CDR2 FYNNEI. The CDR3 consists of 15 residues. V is TRBV2 and J is TRBJ1-5; no clear D gene. This sample comprised T cells from blood (PBMCs), unsorted or a sorted subset (not recorded which), obtained before or after yellow fever vaccination (not recorded which). The sequence derives from a woman aged 18-29 years who received the yellow fever vaccine. In DNA, the CDR3 is TGTGCCAGCAGTGAACGAAACTGGAGCAATCAGCCCCAGCATTTT. Translating gives CASSERNWSNQPQHF.